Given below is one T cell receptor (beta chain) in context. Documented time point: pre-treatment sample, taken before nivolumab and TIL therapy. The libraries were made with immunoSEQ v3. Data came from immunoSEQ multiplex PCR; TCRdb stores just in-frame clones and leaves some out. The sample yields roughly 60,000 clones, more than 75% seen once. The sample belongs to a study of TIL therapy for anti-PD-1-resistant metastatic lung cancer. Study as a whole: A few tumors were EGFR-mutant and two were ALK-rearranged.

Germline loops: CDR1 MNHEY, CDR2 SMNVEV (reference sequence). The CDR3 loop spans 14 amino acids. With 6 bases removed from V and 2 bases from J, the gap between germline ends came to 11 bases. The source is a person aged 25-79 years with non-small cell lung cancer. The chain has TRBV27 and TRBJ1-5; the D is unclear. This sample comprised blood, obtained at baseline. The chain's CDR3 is CASRPNGRNQPQHF. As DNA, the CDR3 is TGTGCCAGCAGACCAAACGGGCGCAATCAGCCCCAGCATTTT.